Below, 30 T cell receptor beta chains from the same sample are listed, as sequenced in a study of human T cells and chemical hapten exposure. Using its own MiXCR run on the RACE reads, TCRdb lists one record per CDR3 protein. The sample holds about 130,000 distinct CDR3 sequences, approximately 9.1% seen once. Time point: healthy volunteer bleed at 2 weeks. Total RNA came from unfractionated whole blood. Sequenced material: whole blood. The receptors derive from a male donor in good health. Some clones in this sample may be carry-over from other donors' samples.

This clonotype was detected a few times. The V gene is TRBV5-1, the J gene TRBJ2-7, with D perhaps matching TRBD1 (6 bases). CDR3 length equals 15 residues. Germline V lookup: CDR1 SGHRS, CDR2 YFSETQ. Between the trimmed V and J ends, which lost 7 bases and 1 base, there was a span of 18 bases. As DNA, the CDR3 is TGCGCCAGCGCGACGACAGGCCAGGGGTCCTACGAGCAGTACTTC. Encoded protein: CASATTGQGSYEQYF.

This clonotype turned up a few times. The J gene is TRBJ2-1, the V gene TRBV30, with TRBD2 as a possible D gene (6 bases). Trimming took off 5 bases at V and 7 bases at J, with 12 bases between the two ends. CDR3 length: 12 residues. CDR1 is GTSNPN and CDR2 is SVGIG in the germline V gene (reference sequence). The CDR3 reads CAWVGLGNEQFF. CDR3 nucleotide sequence: TGTGCCTGGGTGGGACTTGGGAATGAGCAGTTCTTC.

This clonotype came up many times. This sequence joins TRBV29-1 and TRBJ1-5; D is possibly TRBD1 (5 bases). The V end lost 7 bases, the J end lost 11 bases, and 30 bases lay between the germline ends. The CDR3 extends over 16 amino acids. CDR1 is SQVTM, CDR2 ANQGSEA, per germline. In DNA form, the CDR3 reads TGCAGCGCTTTAGCACAAGGGGTTCAGGAGACTTGGACCCAGCATTTT. This codes for CSALAQGVQETWTQHF. Looking up the rest from reference TRBV29-1 and TRBJ1-5 gives the full variable domain: SAVISQKPSRDICQRGTSLTIQCQVDSQVTMMFWYRQQPGQSLTLIATANQGSEATYESGFVIDKFPISRPNLTFSTLTVSNMSPEDSSIYLCSALAQGVQETWTQHFGDGTRLSIL.

This chain uses TRBV20-1 with TRBJ2-7; the D call may be TRBD1 or TRBD2 (5 bases each). With 6 bases removed from V and 1 base from J, the gap between germline ends came to 10 bases. The germline V gene has CDR1 DFQATT and CDR2 SNEGSKA (reference sequence). This CDR3 has 12 residues. The CDR3 coding sequence is TGCAGTGCGCTTGGGACGTCCTACGAGCAGTACTTC. Amino acids: CSALGTSYEQYF.

The genes are TRBV29-1 and TRBJ2-1; 14 bases are shared with TRBD2. From germline, CDR1 is SQVTM and CDR2 ANQGSEA. The CDR3 is 14 amino acids. The V and J ends lost 7 bases and 4 bases, in that order; junction bases with no gene match: 3. CDR3 bases: TGCAGCGGGACTAGCGGGGGGTTATACAATGAGCAGTTCTTC. Translated: CSGTSGGLYNEQFF.

This clonotype was seen at least ten times. This chain connects TRBV7-2 to TRBJ1-3; tentatively, D is TRBD1 (5 bases). Germline loops: CDR1 SGHTA, CDR2 FQGNSA. The CDR3 spans 14 residues. V lost 2 bases to trimming and J lost 3 bases, with 8 bases between them. CDR3 sequence (DNA): TGTGCCAGCAGCTTAAGCAGGGTTGGAAACACCATATATTTT. It is translated as CASSLSRVGNTIYF. The complete variable domain, with remaining parts taken from reference TRBV7-2 and TRBJ1-3, reads GAGVSQSPSNKVTEKGKDVELRCDPISGHTALYWYRQSLGQGLEFLIYFQGNSAPDKSGLPSDRFSAERTGGSVSTLTIQRTQQEDSAVYLCASSLSRVGNTIYFGEGSWLTVV.

The V gene is TRBV7-2, the J gene TRBJ2-7, with D uncertain. The CDR3 length is 15 residues. Trimming pared 4 bases from V and 0 bases from J, leaving 13 bases between. The germline V gene has CDR1 SGHTA and CDR2 FQGNSA. The CDR3 nucleotides read TGTGCCAGCAGCTACACCAGTCTCTCCTCCTACGAGCAGTACTTC. It translates to CASSYTSLSSYEQYF. The whole variable domain, remainder taken from reference TRBV7-2 and TRBJ2-7, is GAGVSQSPSNKVTEKGKDVELRCDPISGHTALYWYRQSLGQGLEFLIYFQGNSAPDKSGLPSDRFSAERTGGSVSTLTIQRTQQEDSAVYLCASSYTSLSSYEQYFGPGTRLTVT.

The J gene is TRBJ2-5, the V gene TRBV5-1; D gene ambiguous. The V end lost 0 bases, the J end lost 5 bases, and 11 bases lay between the germline ends. Germline CDR1 and CDR2: SGHRS and YFSETQ. This CDR3 is built from 14 residues. The CDR3 DNA reads as TGCGCCAGCAGCTTGGAAGCAGGTCGCGAGACCCAGTACTTC. Protein product: CASSLEAGRETQYF.

This clonotype was counted a few times. The chain recombines TRBV4-1 with TRBJ2-1; D possibly corresponds to TRBD2 (5 bases). The CDR3 covers 15 residues. Germline V gives CDR1 MGHRA, CDR2 YSYEKL. Trimming took off 3 bases at V and 0 bases at J, with 9 bases between the two ends. The CDR3, as DNA: TGCGCCAGCAGCCACGTGAGGGACTCCTACAATGAGCAGTTCTTC. Translating it yields CASSHVRDSYNEQFF.

This clonotype has more than one count but fewer than ten. The V call is TRBV6-5, the J call TRBJ2-2; 7 bases align to TRBD1. The germline CDR1 and CDR2 sequences are MNHEY and SVGAGI. J lost 9 bases, V lost 2 bases, and 12 bases had no gene match. The CDR3 totals 16 residues. The CDR3 sequence: CASSYPSTGLFRELFF. The CDR3 DNA sequence: TGTGCCAGCAGTTACCCTTCGACAGGGTTATTCCGGGAGCTGTTTTTT.

This clonotype was observed a few times. The CDR3 DNA sequence: TGTGCCAGCAGCACAGGGGGAAGAGAGACCCAGTACTTC. It codes for CASSTGGRETQYF. The chain links TRBV6-1 to TRBJ2-5; TRBD1 matches at 8 bases. V shed 6 bases, J shed 4 bases, and the junction held 4 bases outside the gene matches. CDR1 is MNHNS and CDR2 is SASEGT in the germline V gene. There are 13 residues in the CDR3.

This clonotype came up many times. V usage is TRBV27 and J usage is TRBJ2-7; no reliable D call. Trimming removed 2 bases from V and 2 bases from J, with 10 bases in between. The CDR3 is 14 amino acids. CDR1 MNHEY and CDR2 SMNVEV come from the germline V gene (reference sequence). DNA for the CDR3: TGTGCCAGCAGTTTACTCCCGCAGGCCTACGAGCAGTACTTC. The encoded protein is CASSLLPQAYEQYF.

This chain joins TRBV20-1 and TRBJ2-3, with a tentative D call TRBD2 (5 bases). The V and J ends lost 5 bases and 5 bases respectively, with 17 bases between them. Looked up from germline, CDR1 is DFQATT and CDR2 is SNEGSKA (reference sequence). The CDR3 covers 14 residues. For the CDR3, the DNA is TGCAGTGCTGGGAAAGAGGGTTCGGTAGATACGCAGTATTTT. This sequence encodes CSAGKEGSVDTQYF.

This clonotype was observed many times. The gene calls are TRBV19 and TRBJ2-1; no definite D call. The CDR3 is made up of 13 amino acids. Germline V lookup: CDR1 LNHDA, CDR2 SQIVND (reference sequence). V lost 2 bases, J lost 8 bases, and 10 bases lay in between. Here the CDR3 DNA reads TGTGCCAGTAGTATAATAGGCCCCCATGAGCAGTTCTTC. It encodes CASSIIGPHEQFF. Together with reference TRBV19 and TRBJ2-1, the CDR3 gives the full variable domain: DGGITQSPKYLFRKEGQNVTLSCEQNLNHDAMYWYRQDPGQGLRLIYYSQIVNDFQKGDIAEGYSVSREKKESFPLTVTSAQKNPTAFYLCASSIIGPHEQFFGPGTRLTVL.

This clonotype was detected a few times. V usage is TRBV6-1 and J usage is TRBJ2-6; TRBD1 aligns across 7 bases. The J segment lost 0 bases and the V segment lost 2 bases, leaving 4 bases of the junction unmatched. The V gene's germline CDR1 is MNHNS and CDR2 SASEGT. The CDR3 is 17 residues long. This CDR3 reads CASSEWTGVSGANVLTF. CDR3 nucleotide sequence: TGTGCCAGCAGTGAATGGACAGGAGTCTCTGGGGCCAACGTCCTGACTTTC.

This clonotype was found a few times. CDR3 in DNA: TGTGCTAGTGCCAAGGACAGGGCGAACACTGAAGCTTTCTTT. Protein: CASAKDRANTEAFF. The V gene is TRBV12-5, the J gene TRBJ1-1; TRBD1 agrees at 8 bases. The CDR3 is 14 residues long. Germline CDR1 reads LGHNT; CDR2 reads FRNRAP. Trimming removed 7 bases from V and 1 base from J; junction bases left unmatched: 5.

This clonotype has more than one count but fewer than ten. This chain connects TRBV5-1 to TRBJ1-6, with D unresolved. The CDR3 consists of 13 residues. V lost 4 bases and J 7 bases, leaving 9 bases between the germline ends. From germline, CDR1 is SGHRS and CDR2 YFSETQ. Here the CDR3 reads CASSGHSNSPLHF. CDR3 nucleotides: TGCGCCAGCAGCGGCCACAGCAATTCACCCCTCCACTTT.

The table lists this clonotype with a few counts. The gene calls are TRBV6-1 and TRBJ2-3; D unresolved. The V gene's germline CDR1 is MNHNS and CDR2 SASEGT. The CDR3 contains 13 residues. Deletions cut 6 bases from V and 6 bases from J, with 13 bases between. This CDR3 is CASSAMVGDTQYF. As DNA, the CDR3 is TGTGCCAGCAGCGCTATGGTGGGGGATACGCAGTATTTT.

This clonotype was counted between two and nine times. This chain uses TRBV19 with TRBJ1-5; D may be TRBD1 (6 bases). This CDR3 comprises 14 residues. V lost 5 bases and J 3 bases, leaving 11 bases between the germline ends. Germline values: CDR1 LNHDA, CDR2 SQIVND (reference sequence). CDR3 in DNA: TGTGCCAGTAGTCCACAGGGTTACAATCAGCCCCAGCATTTT. Translation gives CASSPQGYNQPQHF.

The rearrangement links TRBV5-4 to TRBJ1-6; D ambiguous. Germline CDR1 is SGHNT and CDR2 is YYREEE (reference sequence). Trimming pared 0 bases from V and 5 bases from J, leaving 6 bases between. This CDR3 is 14 amino acids long. The CDR3 DNA follows: TGTGCCAGCAGCTTGGGCGGAAATAATTCACCCCTCCACTTT. As protein: CASSLGGNNSPLHF.

The chain combines TRBV7-9 with TRBJ2-2; TRBD2 matches at 7 bases. V was pared by 7 bases and J by 3 bases, with 5 bases of the junction left unmatched. The CDR3 has 14 residues. CDR1 and CDR2 (germline): SEHNR, FQNEAQ (reference sequence). This CDR3 is CASTDLADTGELFF. The CDR3 nucleotides read TGTGCCAGCACCGATCTAGCGGACACCGGGGAGCTGTTTTTT.

This clonotype was detected ten times or more. J is TRBJ2-7 and V is TRBV27; 11 positions match TRBD2. Per germline, CDR1 MNHEY and CDR2 SMNVEV (reference sequence). This CDR3 comprises 15 residues. Losses at the gene ends were 5 bases for V and 6 bases for J; bases not matched to a gene: 9. The CDR3 region is CASSPIAGGPAEQYF. As DNA, the CDR3 is TGTGCCAGCAGTCCAATAGCGGGAGGGCCGGCCGAGCAGTACTTC.

At least ten counts were recorded for this clonotype. The rearrangement uses TRBV7-2 and TRBJ2-7; 7 bases are a match to TRBD2. The CDR3 contains 14 residues. Looked up from germline, CDR1 is SGHTA and CDR2 is FQGNSA. J gave up 1 base and V 2 bases, and 2 bases lay outside the gene matches. The DNA for the CDR3 is TGTGCCAGCAGCTTACCGGGGGGATCCTACGAGCAGTACTTC. It codes for CASSLPGGSYEQYF. Using reference TRBV7-2 and TRBJ2-7 for the parts outside the CDR3, the full variable domain is GAGVSQSPSNKVTEKGKDVELRCDPISGHTALYWYRQSLGQGLEFLIYFQGNSAPDKSGLPSDRFSAERTGGSVSTLTIQRTQQEDSAVYLCASSLPGGSYEQYFGPGTRLTVT.

V gene TRBV9 combines with J gene TRBJ2-6; weak D call: TRBD1 (6 bases). The V and J ends lost 0 bases and 0 bases respectively, with 16 bases between them. This CDR3 region has 19 residues. CDR1 and CDR2 (germline): SGDLS, YYNGEE. CDR3 sequence reads: CASSVEGIGGFSGANVLTF. Here the CDR3 DNA reads TGTGCCAGCAGCGTAGAAGGTATAGGGGGATTCTCTGGGGCCAACGTCCTGACTTTC.

The chain links TRBV4-3 to TRBJ1-1; 8 bases align to TRBD1. Germline loops: CDR1 LGHNA, CDR2 YSLEER. The CDR3 totals 16 residues. V trimming: 2 bases; J trimming: 2 bases; junction bases outside the gene matches: 7. CDR3 DNA sequence: TGCGCCAGCAGCCAACAACCGGGACAGGTAAACACTGAAGCTTTCTTT. Encoded protein: CASSQQPGQVNTEAFF.

This clonotype was seen a few times. This sequence joins TRBV5-1 and TRBJ1-1, with a tentative D call TRBD1 (5 bases). V lost 4 bases and J 1 base, leaving 8 bases between the germline ends. The germline V gene encodes CDR1 SGHRS and CDR2 YFSETQ. This CDR3 has 13 amino acids. CDR3 sequence reads: CASSTRENTEAFF. The CDR3 region has the DNA TGCGCCAGCAGCACCAGGGAGAACACTGAAGCTTTCTTT.

The chain links TRBV11-2 to TRBJ2-5; no reliable D call. The CDR3 length is 12 residues. The V gene's germline CDR1 is SGHAT and CDR2 FQNNGV. Trimming took 2 bases from V and 2 from J, leaving 3 bases between them. The CDR3, as DNA: TGTGCCAGCAGCTTAAAGCAAGAGACCCAGTACTTC. This sequence encodes CASSLKQETQYF.

The V call is TRBV6-6, the J call TRBJ2-5, with D hard to call. Germline CDR1 reads MNHNY; CDR2 reads SVGAGI (reference sequence). This CDR3 has 14 residues. V lost 6 bases and J lost 4, with 15 bases in between. CDR3 sequence reads: CASRHPPGTETQYF. In DNA, the CDR3 is TGTGCCAGCAGACACCCTCCGGGCACAGAGACCCAGTACTTC.

The chain is built from TRBV14 and TRBJ2-5; the D gene could be TRBD1 or TRBD2 (5 bases each). This CDR3 is 16 amino acids long. Trimming stripped 0 bases from V and 2 bases from J, with 13 bases between. Per the germline V gene, CDR1 is SGHDN and CDR2 is FVKESK. The CDR3 DNA follows: TGTGCCAGCAGCCAAGATCCGGGCTGGGGGCAAGAGACCCAGTACTTC. It encodes CASSQDPGWGQETQYF.

In this sample, this clonotype turned up a few times. The V gene is TRBV20-1, the J gene TRBJ2-7; tentatively, D is TRBD2 (5 bases). CDR1 is DFQATT and CDR2 is SNEGSKA in the germline V gene (reference sequence). The CDR3 has 12 residues. Trimming took off 1 base at V and 5 bases at J, with 9 bases between the two ends. The CDR3, as DNA: TGCAGTGCTAGAGGTCTAGCAAACGAGCAGTACTTC. Translation gives CSARGLANEQYF.